This entry lists 11 T cell receptor beta chains sequenced from one sample in a study of shared clonotypes between healthy human individuals. Sequenced by immunoSEQ multiplex PCR; TCRdb stores in-frame clones only, minus some. The data show about 1 million clones, about 74% seen once. Material for sequencing was memory CD4+ T cells sorted from blood. Subset given: CD45RA-negative fraction. The origin of the receptors is a man between 18 and 35 years old in good health.

As for this clone: Other nucleotide sequences from this sample produce the same CDR3. The V and J genes are TRBV7-8 and TRBJ1-5, with 8 bases lining up with TRBD1. The CDR3 totals 14 residues. Germline V lookup: CDR1 SGHVS, CDR2 FQNEAQ. The V gene end was trimmed by 5 bases and the J gene end by 6 bases; junction bases not matched to a gene: 6. The CDR3: CASSRTGGGQPQHF. The CDR3 region has the DNA TGTGCCAGCAGCCGAACAGGGGGAGGTCAGCCCCAGCATTTT.

The V call is TRBV6-1, the J call TRBJ2-7; D may be TRBD1 (5 bases). V was shortened by 3 bases and J by 4 bases, with 10 bases between the two germline ends. This CDR3 region has 13 residues. Germline CDR1 and CDR2: MNHNS and SASEGT. CDR3 sequence: CASSDRVHYEQYF. The DNA for the CDR3 is TGTGCCAGCAGTGACAGGGTGCATTACGAGCAGTACTTC.

The count of this clone is one. This chain connects TRBV18 to TRBJ1-5; the D is unclear. Germline V gives CDR1 KGHSH, CDR2 LQKENI. The V end was cut by 1 base, the J end by 5 bases, with 12 bases between. This CDR3 has 15 residues. The CDR3 coding sequence is TGTGCCAGCTCACCACTAGGTATTGCCGATCAGCCCCAGCATTTT. It encodes CASSPLGIADQPQHF.

The chain couples TRBV4-1 to TRBJ2-1, with TRBD2 matching 11 bases. This CDR3 spans 16 amino acids. The junction had 4 bases not matched to a gene; V was cut back by 2 bases and J by 4 bases. Germline CDR1 MGHRA, CDR2 YSYEKL. The CDR3: CASSQLSSGRYNEQFF. CDR3 nucleotides: TGCGCCAGCAGCCAACTTTCTAGCGGGAGGTACAATGAGCAGTTCTTC.

The V gene is TRBV15, the J gene TRBJ2-7; D not certain. The ends were cut back, 0 bases at V and 5 bases at J, with 8 bases in the middle. The germline CDR1 and CDR2 sequences are LNHNV and YYDKDF (reference sequence). CDR3 size: 13 residues. The DNA of the CDR3 is TGTGCCACCAGCAGAGATCCCTTGAACGAGCAGTACTTC. Its protein product is CATSRDPLNEQYF.

The chain links TRBV11-2 to TRBJ2-3; D remains unclear. The CDR3 has 12 amino acids. With 5 bases removed from V and 9 bases from J, the gap between germline ends came to 12 bases. Per germline, CDR1 SGHAT and CDR2 FQNNGV. This chain's CDR3 is CASSPILGTQYF. The DNA of the CDR3 is TGTGCCAGCAGCCCGATATTGGGGACGCAGTATTTT.

The chain recombines TRBV11-2 with TRBJ1-1; the D is unclear. V lost 5 bases to trimming and J lost 8 bases, with 15 bases between them. Per germline, CDR1 SGHAT and CDR2 FQNNGV. The length of the CDR3 is 13 residues. The chain's CDR3 is CASSLAGPREAFF. In DNA, the CDR3 is TGTGCCAGCAGCCTCGCGGGCCCCAGGGAAGCTTTCTTT.

The sample holds many counts of this clone. J is TRBJ2-5 and V is TRBV27; possibly TRBD2 for D (6 bases). V was cut by 4 bases and J by 5 bases, with 11 bases left in between. The CDR3 covers 13 residues. CDR1 and CDR2 from the germline V gene are MNHEY and SMNVEV (reference sequence). The DNA of the CDR3 is TGTGCCAGCAGTTCAGGAGGGGAGGAGACCCAGTACTTC. It specifies CASSSGGEETQYF.

The DNA for the CDR3 is TGCGCCAGCAGCTTGTCGGCCGGAGCGGGAGTAATTGAGCAGTTCTTC. Protein sequence: CASSLSAGAGVIEQFF. The chain combines TRBV5-1 with TRBJ2-1, with 8 positions matching TRBD2. CDR3 length: 16 residues. Germline CDR1 and CDR2: SGHRS and YFSETQ. The trim removed 1 base at V and 9 bases at J, leaving 12 bases unmatched.

Note on this clone: This same CDR3 is encoded by further DNA sequences in the sample. This chain uses TRBV5-5 with TRBJ2-7; D possibly corresponds to TRBD1 (6 bases). V was shortened by 0 bases and J by 2 bases, with 12 bases between the two germline ends. The germline V gene has CDR1 SGHKS and CDR2 YYEKEE (reference sequence). The CDR3 is 15 residues long. CDR3 bases: TGTGCCAGCAGCTTGGAACAGGGCCCCACCTACGAGCAGTACTTC. It specifies CASSLEQGPTYEQYF.

The J gene is TRBJ1-1, the V gene TRBV30; D not certain. Germline V lookup: CDR1 GTSNPN, CDR2 SVGIG (reference sequence). This CDR3 has 14 amino acids. V lost 4 bases and J 1 base, leaving 13 bases between the germline ends. CDR3 amino acids: CAWTPSRGNTEAFF. CDR3 in DNA: TGTGCCTGGACCCCCTCCCGAGGGAACACTGAAGCTTTCTTT.